The T cell receptor (beta chain) under discussion was sequenced for a study of T-cell reconstitution after alpha-beta-depleted transplantation in children. Study-level findings and limits: There were some patients whose high TCRbeta diversity at day 60 came from surviving recipient T cells and thymic progenitors. One year after transplant, T-cell counts and diversity came mostly from newly produced T cells.

Note on this clonotype: Its cognate antigen is unknown.

Preparation of the TCRbeta library was carried out with unique molecular identifiers. TCRdb used MiXCR to reprocess the PCR reads, holding one entry per CDR3 protein. The sample lists 600,000 or so distinct CDR3 sequences, 23% occurring once. Between the trimmed V and J ends, which lost 2 bases and 2 bases, there was a span of 6 bases. Germline CDR1 reads MNHEY; CDR2 reads SMNVEV (reference sequence). The length of the CDR3 is 14 residues. The sequencing used PBMCs, mostly from graft donor cells, collected 360 days after TCRalphabeta/CD19-depleted stem cell transplant. The chain uses TRBV27 and TRBJ1-4; the D is unclear. This receptor was obtained from a boy younger than two who had a stem cell transplant for acute myeloid leukemia, so the T cells may come from the graft donor. CDR3 amino acids: CASSLVGTNEKLFF. The CDR3 DNA is TGTGCCAGCAGTTTAGTGGGGACTAATGAAAAACTGTTTTTT.